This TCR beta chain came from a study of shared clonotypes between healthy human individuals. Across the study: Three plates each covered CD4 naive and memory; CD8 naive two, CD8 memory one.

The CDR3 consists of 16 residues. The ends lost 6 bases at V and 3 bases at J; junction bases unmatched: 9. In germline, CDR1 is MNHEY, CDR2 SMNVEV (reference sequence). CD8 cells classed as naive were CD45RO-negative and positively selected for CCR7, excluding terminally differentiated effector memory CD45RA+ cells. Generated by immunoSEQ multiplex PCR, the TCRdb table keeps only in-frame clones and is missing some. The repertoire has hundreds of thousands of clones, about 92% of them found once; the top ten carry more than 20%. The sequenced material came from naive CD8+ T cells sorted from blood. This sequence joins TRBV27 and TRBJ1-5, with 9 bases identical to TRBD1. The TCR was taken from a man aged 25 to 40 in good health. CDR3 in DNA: TGTGCCAGCAGACCTGAGACAGGGGGTCTCAATCAGCCCCAGCATTTT. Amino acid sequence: CASRPETGGLNQPQHF.